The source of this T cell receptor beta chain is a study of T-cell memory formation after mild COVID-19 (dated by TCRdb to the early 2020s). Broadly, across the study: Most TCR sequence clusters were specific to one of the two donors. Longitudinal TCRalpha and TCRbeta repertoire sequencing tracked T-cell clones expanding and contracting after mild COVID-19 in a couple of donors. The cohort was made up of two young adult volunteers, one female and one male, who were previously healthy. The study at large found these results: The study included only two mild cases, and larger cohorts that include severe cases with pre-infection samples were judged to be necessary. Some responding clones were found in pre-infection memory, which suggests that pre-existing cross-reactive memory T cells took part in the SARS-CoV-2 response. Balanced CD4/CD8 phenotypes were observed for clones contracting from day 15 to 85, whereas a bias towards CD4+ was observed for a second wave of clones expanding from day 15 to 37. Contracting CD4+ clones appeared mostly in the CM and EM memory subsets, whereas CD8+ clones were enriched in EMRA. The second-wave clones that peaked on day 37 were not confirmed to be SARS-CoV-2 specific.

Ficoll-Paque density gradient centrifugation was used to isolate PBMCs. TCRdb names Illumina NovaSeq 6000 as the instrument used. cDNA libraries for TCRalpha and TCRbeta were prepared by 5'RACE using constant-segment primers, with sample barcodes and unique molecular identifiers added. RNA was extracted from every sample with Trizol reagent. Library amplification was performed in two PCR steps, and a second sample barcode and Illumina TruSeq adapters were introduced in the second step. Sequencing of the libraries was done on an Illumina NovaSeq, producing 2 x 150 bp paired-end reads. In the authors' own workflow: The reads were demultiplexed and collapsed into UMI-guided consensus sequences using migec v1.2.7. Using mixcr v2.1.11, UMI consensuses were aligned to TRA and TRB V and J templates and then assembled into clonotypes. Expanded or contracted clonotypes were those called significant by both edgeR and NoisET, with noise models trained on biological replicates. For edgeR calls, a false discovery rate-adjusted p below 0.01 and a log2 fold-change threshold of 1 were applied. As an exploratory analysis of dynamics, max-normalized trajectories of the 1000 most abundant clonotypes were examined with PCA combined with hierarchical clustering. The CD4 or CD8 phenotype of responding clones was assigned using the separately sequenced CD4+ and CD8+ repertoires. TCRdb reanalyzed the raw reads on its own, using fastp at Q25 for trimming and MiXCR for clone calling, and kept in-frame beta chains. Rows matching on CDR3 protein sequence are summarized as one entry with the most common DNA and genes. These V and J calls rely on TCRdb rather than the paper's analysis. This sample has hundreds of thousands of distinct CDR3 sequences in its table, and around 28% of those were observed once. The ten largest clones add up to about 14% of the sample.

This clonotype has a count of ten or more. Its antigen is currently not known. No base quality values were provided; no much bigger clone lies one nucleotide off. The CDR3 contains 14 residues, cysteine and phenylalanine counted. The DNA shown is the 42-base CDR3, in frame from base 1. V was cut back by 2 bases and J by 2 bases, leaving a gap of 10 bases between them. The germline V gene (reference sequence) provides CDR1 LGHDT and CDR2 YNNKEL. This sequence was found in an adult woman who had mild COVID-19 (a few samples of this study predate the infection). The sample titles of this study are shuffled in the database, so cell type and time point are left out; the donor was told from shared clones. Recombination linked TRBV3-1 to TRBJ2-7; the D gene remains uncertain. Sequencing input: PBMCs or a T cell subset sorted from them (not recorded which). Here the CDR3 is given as CASSQTDRAYEQYF. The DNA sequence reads TGTGCCAGCAGCCAAACTGACCGAGCCTACGAGCAGTACTTC.